This is a list of T cell receptor beta chains from one sample in a study of beta chain features in type 1 diabetes. The protocol was immunoSEQ multiplex PCR, while the TCRdb copy is restricted to in-frame clones and leaves out a portion. The data contain roughly 130,000 clones, around a tenth of them seen just once; the ten biggest clones take up 0.68%. The material sequenced was central memory CD4+ T cells from blood. The source is a man aged 18 to 30 in good health. Both conserved end residues are part of each CDR3. The D gene is left open where the match is weak. Clone size is given for some rows only: seen once, a few or many times, or a class if the clone is expanded.

. | TRBJ2-1 | few | TRBV18 | CASSPSGGLEDEQFF | TGTGCCAGCTCACCATCTGGTGGCCTCGAGGATGAGCAGTTCTTC
TRBD1 | TRBJ1-2 | few | TRBV5-4 | CASSWDRGGYGYTF | TGTGCCAGCAGCTGGGACAGGGGAGGCTATGGCTACACCTTC
. | TRBJ2-3 | . | TRBV7-2 | CASSKTPLTDTQYF | TGTGCCAGCAGCAAGACACCTCTCACAGATACGCAGTATTTT
. | TRBJ1-1 | few | TRBV6-4 | CASSDSTGRTTEAFF | TGTGCCAGCAGTGACTCGACAGGTAGGACGACTGAAGCTTTCTTT
TRBD1 | TRBJ1-3 | . | TRBV2 | CASRYSGTGTGNTIYF | TGTGCCAGCAGGTATTCCGGGACAGGGACTGGAAACACCATATATTTT
. | TRBJ2-5 | few | TRBV11-3 | CASSLEGYGRRSGTQYF | TGTGCCAGCAGCTTAGAAGGGTACGGCAGGAGGTCGGGGACCCAGTACTTC
. | TRBJ1-5 | . | TRBV4-1 | CASSQGAQGFGQPQHF | TGCGCCAGCAGCCAAGGCGCACAGGGTTTCGGGCAGCCCCAGCATTTT
TRBD1 | TRBJ1-5 | many | TRBV30 | CAWSGGGGQPQHF | TGTGCCTGGAGTGGAGGGGGCGGTCAGCCCCAGCATTTT
. | TRBJ2-3 | few | TRBV30 | CAWIPPRGGIDTQYF | TGTGCCTGGATTCCCCCTCGGGGCGGGATAGATACGCAGTATTTT
TRBD2 | TRBJ2-1 | few | TRBV18 | CASSPTVAGGQGEQFF | TGTGCCAGCTCACCCACGGTTGCGGGGGGGCAGGGTGAGCAGTTCTTC
TRBD1 | TRBJ2-4 | many | TRBV5-6 | CASSLRGQGLENIQYF | TGTGCCAGCAGCTTGAGAGGACAGGGACTGGAAAACATTCAGTACTTC
. | TRBJ2-1 | . | TRBV20-1 | CSARDTGLEFF | TGCAGTGCTAGGGATACGGGACTGGAGTTCTTC
. | TRBJ1-1 | few | TRBV29-1 | CSVAFRNTEAFF | TGCAGCGTCGCGTTTCGGAACACTGAAGCTTTCTTT
TRBD2 | TRBJ2-3 | . | TRBV5-8 | CASSLIIAGADTQYF | TGTGCCAGCAGTTTGATAATAGCGGGGGCAGATACGCAGTATTTT
TRBD1 | TRBJ2-1 | . | TRBV6-1 | CASSEGWDREKGEQFF | TGTGCCAGCAGTGAAGGCTGGGACAGGGAAAAGGGTGAGCAGTTCTTC
. | TRBJ2-7 | . | TRBV19 | CASMGLTYEQYF | TGTGCCAGTATGGGACTGACCTACGAGCAGTACTTC
. | TRBJ1-5 | few | TRBV11-2 | CASSLEGQGKQPQHF | TGTGCCAGCAGCTTAGAAGGGCAGGGTAAACAGCCCCAGCATTTT
TRBD2 | TRBJ2-3 | few | TRBV7-2 | CASSLTGTSITQYF | TGTGCCAGCAGCCTAACCGGGACTAGCATAACGCAGTATTTT
TRBD2 | TRBJ2-1 | few | TRBV29-1 | CSVQPGGTSGYEQFF | TGCAGCGTTCAACCGGGTGGGACTAGCGGGTATGAGCAGTTCTTC
TRBD2 | TRBJ2-1 | few | TRBV25-1 | CASSPASGGYNEQFF | TGTGCCAGCAGTCCCGCTAGCGGGGGATACAATGAGCAGTTCTTC
TRBD1 | TRBJ2-5 | few | TRBV9 | CASSGGQGATLSETQYF | TGTGCCAGCAGCGGGGGACAGGGGGCCACATTAAGCGAGACCCAGTACTTC
TRBD2 | TRBJ2-5 | . | TRBV7-8 | CASSTPGGETQYF | TGTGCCAGCAGCACCCCGGGGGGGGAGACCCAGTACTTC
. | TRBJ2-3 | few | TRBV5-6 | CASSLDRSDTQYF | TGTGCCAGCAGCTTGGACAGGTCAGATACGCAGTATTTT